The entry that follows covers one TCR beta chain sequence. The record originates from a study of blood T cell repertoires in COVID-19. The length of the CDR3 is 17 residues. V dropped 0 bases and J dropped 7; count of bases not matched to a gene: 7. Germline-derived CDR1 and CDR2 are MNHNS and SASEGT. Authors' analysis steps: Amplification of reference gene primers provided the estimated nucleated cell counts. Sequencing used immunoSEQ multiplex PCR; TCRdb keeps in-frame clones, though not all of them. That table gives V, J and clone size, and the DNA gave D and trimming. The data hold roughly 260,000 clones, with under 90% observed a single time.

Specimen: PBMCs or T cells enriched from blood (not recorded which). The TCR originated in a woman aged 40 to 50 who had been exposed to COVID-19. The V call is TRBV6-1, the J call TRBJ1-5, with 12 positions matching TRBD1. CDR3: CASSEASGTGGRQPQHF. CDR3 nucleotides: TGTGCCAGCAGTGAAGCGTCCGGGACAGGGGGCAGGCAGCCCCAGCATTTT.